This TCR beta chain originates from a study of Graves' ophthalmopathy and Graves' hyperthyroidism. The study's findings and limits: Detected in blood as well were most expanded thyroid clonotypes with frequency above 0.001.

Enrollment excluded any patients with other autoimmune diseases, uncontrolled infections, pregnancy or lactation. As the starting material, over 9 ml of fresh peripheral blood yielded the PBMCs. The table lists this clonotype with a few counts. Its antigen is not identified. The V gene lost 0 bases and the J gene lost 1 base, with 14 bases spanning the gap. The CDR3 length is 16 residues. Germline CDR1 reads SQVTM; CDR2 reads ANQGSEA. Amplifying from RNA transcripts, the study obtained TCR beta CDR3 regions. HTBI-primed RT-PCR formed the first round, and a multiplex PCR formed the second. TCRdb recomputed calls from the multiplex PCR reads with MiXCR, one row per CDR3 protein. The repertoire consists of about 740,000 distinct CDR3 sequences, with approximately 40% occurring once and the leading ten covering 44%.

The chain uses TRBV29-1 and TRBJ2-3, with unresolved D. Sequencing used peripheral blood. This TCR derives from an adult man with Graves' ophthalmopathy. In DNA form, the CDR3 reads TGCAGCGTTGAAGAGAAGGACCCTCGGGGCACAGATACGCAGTATTTT. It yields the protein CSVEEKDPRGTDTQYF.